Included here is one T cell receptor beta chain sequence, with context. An end of the junction does not agree with germline; a read error may underlie this. No cell sorting was done before RNA was extracted from the tissue. Donors were chemotherapy-naive, newly diagnosed lung cancer surgical patients in China, August–late 2014. The data belong to a study of tumor and adjacent non-tumor tissue in lung cancer. Overall study: Patients were aged about 30 to 76, nine to eleven men and 4 to 6 women, stage I to III. Some 4.2 million productive TCRbeta reads were obtained per sample on average.

Germline CDR1 reads SGHDN; CDR2 reads FVKESK. The CDR3 sequence is 14 residues long. The library came from three nested PCR rounds adapted from ARM-PCR protocols. TCRdb called the multiplex PCR reads again in MiXCR, with one record for every CDR3 protein. The sample includes around 79,000 distinct CDR3 sequences, about two thirds of them seen just once. Sequences were obtained from lung tumor tissue. This sequence joins TRBV14 and TRBJ2-2; maybe TRBD2 (5 bases). The sequence came from a woman in her thirties or forties with non-small cell lung cancer. The CDR3 nucleotides are TGTGCCAGCAGCTTCGCTGCCGAACCCGGGGAGCTATTTTTT. Translating gives CASSFAAEPGELFF. Variable domain in full (rest from reference TRBV14 and TRBJ2-2): EAGVTQFPSHSVIEKGQTVTLRCDPISGHDNLYWYRRVMGKEIKFLLHFVKESKQDESGMPNNRFLAERTGGTYSTLKVQPAELEDSGVYFCASSFAAEPGELFFGEGSRLTVL.